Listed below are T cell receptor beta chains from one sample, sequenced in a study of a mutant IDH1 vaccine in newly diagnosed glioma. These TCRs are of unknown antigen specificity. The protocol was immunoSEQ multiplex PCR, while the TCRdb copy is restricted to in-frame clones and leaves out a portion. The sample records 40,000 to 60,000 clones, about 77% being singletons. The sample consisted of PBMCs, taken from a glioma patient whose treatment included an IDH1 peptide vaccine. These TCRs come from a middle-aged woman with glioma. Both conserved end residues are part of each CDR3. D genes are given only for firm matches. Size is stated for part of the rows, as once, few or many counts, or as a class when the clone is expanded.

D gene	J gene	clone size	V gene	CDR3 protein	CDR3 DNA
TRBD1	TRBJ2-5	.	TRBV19	CASNRQGETQYF	TGTGCCAGTAATAGACAGGGGGAGACCCAGTACTTC
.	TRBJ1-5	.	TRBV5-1	CASSFDSINQPQHF	TGCGCCAGCAGCTTTGACAGTATTAATCAGCCCCAGCATTTT
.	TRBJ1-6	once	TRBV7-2	CASSLGPGRSSYNSPLHF	TGTGCCAGCAGCTTAGGACCGGGACGGAGCTCCTATAATTCACCCCTCCACTTT
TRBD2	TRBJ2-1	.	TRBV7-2	CASSGSGGLYNEQFF	TGTGCCAGCAGCGGTAGCGGGGGGCTGTACAATGAGCAGTTCTTC
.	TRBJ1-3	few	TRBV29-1	CSVGESSGNTIYF	TGCAGCGTTGGGGAGTCCTCTGGAAACACCATATATTTT
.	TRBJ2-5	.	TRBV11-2	CASSSVLGEETQYF	TGTGCCAGCAGCTCTGTCCTGGGGGAGGAGACCCAGTACTTC
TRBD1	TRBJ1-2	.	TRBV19	CASRGQGADGYTF	TGTGCCAGTAGGGGACAGGGGGCTGATGGCTACACCTTC
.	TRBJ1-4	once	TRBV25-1	CASSTLRPYEKLFF	TGTGCCAGCAGTACCCTAAGGCCCTATGAAAAACTGTTTTTT
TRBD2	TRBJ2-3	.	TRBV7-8	CASSLDRAGGVDTQYF	TGTGCCAGCAGCTTAGATAGGGCCGGGGGGGTTGATACGCAGTATTTT
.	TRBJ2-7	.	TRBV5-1	CASRLNSGSLEQYF	TGCGCCAGCAGACTTAATAGCGGCTCTTTGGAGCAGTACTTC
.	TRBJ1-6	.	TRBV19	CASSITQVGSPLHF	TGTGCCAGTAGTATCACTCAGGTCGGGTCACCCCTCCACTTT
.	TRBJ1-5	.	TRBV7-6	CASSTAEEQPQHF	TGTGCCAGCAGCACCGCGGAGGAGCAGCCCCAGCATTTT
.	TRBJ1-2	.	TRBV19	CASTGQNPFYGYTF	TGTGCCAGTACCGGACAGAATCCTTTTTATGGCTACACCTTC
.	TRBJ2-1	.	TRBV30	CAWSVLGRGEQFF	TGTGCCTGGAGTGTACTTGGTAGGGGTGAGCAGTTCTTC
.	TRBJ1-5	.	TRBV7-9	CASSWDGNQPQHF	TGTGCCAGCAGCTGGGACGGCAATCAGCCCCAGCATTTT
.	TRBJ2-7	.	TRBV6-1	CASSDPYEQYF	TGTGCCAGCAGTGACCCCTACGAGCAGTACTTC
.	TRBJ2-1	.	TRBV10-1	CASSEGLGLSYNEQFF	TGCGCCAGCAGTGAAGGTCTGGGTCTTTCCTACAATGAGCAGTTCTTC
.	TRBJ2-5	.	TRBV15	CATSSPGGTGRETQYF	TGTGCCACCAGCAGTCCAGGAGGGACGGGCCGAGAGACCCAGTACTTC
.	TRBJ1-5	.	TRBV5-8	CASSLAEKGNQPQHF	TGTGCCAGCAGCTTGGCCGAGAAGGGCAATCAGCCCCAGCATTTT
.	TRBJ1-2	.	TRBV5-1	CASSTAGVLGGYTF	TGCGCCAGCAGCACCGCAGGGGTCTTAGGTGGCTACACCTTC
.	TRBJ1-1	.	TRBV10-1	CATSRDNTEAFF	TGCGCCACGTCCAGGGATAACACTGAAGCTTTCTTT
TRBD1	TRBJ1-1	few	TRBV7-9	CASSLHRGLSKMNTEAFF	TGTGCCAGCAGCTTACACAGGGGGCTCTCCAAGATGAACACTGAAGCTTTCTTT
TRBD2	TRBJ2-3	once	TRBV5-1	CASSFSGVITDTQYF	TGCGCCAGCAGCTTTAGCGGGGTCATAACAGATACGCAGTATTTT
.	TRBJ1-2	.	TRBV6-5	CASSYSIDNYGYTF	TGTGCCAGCAGTTACTCGATCGATAACTATGGCTACACCTTC
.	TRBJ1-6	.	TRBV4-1	CASSQGALSRSPLHF	TGCGCCAGCAGCCAAGGGGCCCTCTCGAGGTCACCCCTCCACTTT
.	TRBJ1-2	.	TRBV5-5	CASSFSSPYGYTF	TGTGCCAGCAGCTTCTCCTCCCCGTATGGCTACACCTTC
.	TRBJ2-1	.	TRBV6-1	CASSDRPWQFF	TGTGCCAGCAGTGATCGGCCCTGGCAGTTCTTC
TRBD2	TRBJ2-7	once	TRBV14	CASSQGPGGFYEQYF	TGTGCCAGCAGCCAAGGCCCCGGGGGGTTCTACGAGCAGTACTTC
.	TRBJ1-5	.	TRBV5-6	CASSFQGGQPQHF	TGTGCCAGCAGCTTCCAGGGTGGGCAGCCCCAGCATTTT
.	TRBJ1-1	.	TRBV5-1	CASSWYTNTEAFF	TGCGCCAGCAGCTGGTATACGAACACTGAAGCTTTCTTT
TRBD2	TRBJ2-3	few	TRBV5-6	CASSVGLAAFTDTQYF	TGTGCCAGCAGCGTTGGACTAGCAGCCTTCACAGATACGCAGTATTTT
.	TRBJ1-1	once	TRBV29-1	CSVSQVAGTEAFF	TGCAGCGTTTCCCAGGTAGCCGGCACTGAAGCTTTCTTT
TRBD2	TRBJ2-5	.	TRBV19	CASSIGNSGGETQYF	TGTGCCAGTAGTATAGGGAATAGCGGGGGGGAGACCCAGTACTTC
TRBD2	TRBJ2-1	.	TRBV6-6	CASEASGYNEQFF	TGTGCCAGCGAGGCTAGCGGTTACAATGAGCAGTTCTTC
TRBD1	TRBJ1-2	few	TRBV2	CASSLKVQGGYTF	TGTGCCAGCAGTCTAAAAGTACAGGGGGGCTACACCTTC